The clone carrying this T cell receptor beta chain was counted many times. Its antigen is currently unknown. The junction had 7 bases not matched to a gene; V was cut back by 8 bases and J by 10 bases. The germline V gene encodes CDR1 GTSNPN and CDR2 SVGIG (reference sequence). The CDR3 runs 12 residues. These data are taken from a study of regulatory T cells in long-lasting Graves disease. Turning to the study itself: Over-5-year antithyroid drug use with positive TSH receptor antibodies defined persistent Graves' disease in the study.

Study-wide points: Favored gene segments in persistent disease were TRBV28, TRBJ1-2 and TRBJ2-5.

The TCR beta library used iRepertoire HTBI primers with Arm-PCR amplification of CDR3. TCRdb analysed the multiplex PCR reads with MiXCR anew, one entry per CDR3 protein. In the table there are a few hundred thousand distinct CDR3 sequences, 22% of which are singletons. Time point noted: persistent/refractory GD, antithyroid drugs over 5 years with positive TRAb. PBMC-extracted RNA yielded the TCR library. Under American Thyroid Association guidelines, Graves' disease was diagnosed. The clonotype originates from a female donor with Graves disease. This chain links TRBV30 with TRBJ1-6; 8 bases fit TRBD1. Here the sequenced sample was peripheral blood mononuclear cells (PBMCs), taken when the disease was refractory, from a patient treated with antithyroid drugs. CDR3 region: CAGGQGGSPLHF. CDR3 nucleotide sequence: TGTGCCGGCGGACAGGGCGGATCACCCCTCCACTTT.